This T cell receptor (beta chain) was captured in a study of Graves' ophthalmopathy and Graves' hyperthyroidism. About the study: Calling hyperthyroidism stable required that no ophthalmopathy show up within 18 months of follow-up. General observations from the study: The study's model predicted ophthalmopathy progression at around 70% sensitivity and 72.22% specificity. In separating ophthalmopathy from stable hyperthyroidism, a 13-signature model achieved approximately 91% sensitivity and 75% to 84% specificity.

The authors enrolled newly diagnosed hyperthyroidism patients aged 18 to 65 with under 2 months' duration. V was cut by 3 bases and J by 5 bases, with 10 bases left in between. The CDR3 loop spans 13 amino acids. The V gene's germline CDR1 is SEHNR and CDR2 FQNEAQ (reference sequence). Amplified material comprised TCR beta CDR3 regions derived from RNA transcripts. First-round RT-PCR with HTBI primers preceded a second-round multiplex PCR. TCRdb passed the multiplex PCR reads through MiXCR, listing each CDR3 protein once. The sample yields 560,000 or so distinct CDR3 sequences, less than 40% seen once. In the case of this clonotype: Its antigen is still unknown.

The chain uses TRBV7-9 and TRBJ2-5; D call uncertain. The receptor's source is an adult man with Graves' hyperthyroidism. Sequencing was done on a sample of peripheral blood or thyroid tissue (not recorded which). CDR3 sequence reads: CASSLTAGETQYF. CDR3 DNA: TGTGCCAGCAGCTTGACTGCCGGCGAGACCCAGTACTTC.